What follows are 17 T cell receptor beta chains derived from one specimen sequenced in a study of shared clonotypes between healthy human individuals. Profiled with immunoSEQ multiplex PCR; TCRdb holds only in-frame clones, not every one. The data contain some 510,000 clones, around 74% of them seen just once; the ten biggest clones take up approximately 12%. Sequenced material: PBMCs. Receptor source: a woman in her forties in good health. Some clones in this sample may be carry-over from other donors' samples.

The chain links TRBV7-2 to TRBJ2-7; 10 bases are a match to TRBD2. The V segment lost 1 base and the J segment 7 bases; nucleotides outside the gene matches: 7. Germline CDR1 reads SGHTA; CDR2 reads FQGNSA. The CDR3 runs 15 residues. CDR3 in DNA: TGTGCCAGCAGCTTAGAAGCGGGAGGGTCCAAAGAGCAGTACTTC. Its translation: CASSLEAGGSKEQYF.

The V gene is TRBV4-1, the J gene TRBJ1-2; D may be TRBD1 (6 bases). Per germline, CDR1 MGHRA and CDR2 YSYEKL. V was trimmed by 3 bases and J by 4 bases, leaving 9 bases between them. This CDR3 comprises 13 residues. DNA for the CDR3: TGCGCCAGCAGCCACCTGGACAGCTATGGCTACACCTTC. Translation gives CASSHLDSYGYTF.

The chain combines TRBV27 with TRBJ2-5; 10 nucleotides align to TRBD2. The CDR3 has 14 amino acids. CDR1 is MNHEY, CDR2 SMNVEV, per germline (reference sequence). The trim removed 5 bases at V and 4 bases at J, leaving 4 bases unmatched. In DNA, the CDR3 is TGTGCCAGCAGTCCCAGCGGGAGGGGAGAGACCCAGTACTTC. The encoded protein is CASSPSGRGETQYF.

The rearrangement joins TRBV2 to TRBJ1-1; TRBD1 might be the D (6 bases). The germline V gene has CDR1 SNHLY and CDR2 FYNNEI. V was pared by 4 bases and J by 0 bases, with 18 bases between. The CDR3 extends over 17 amino acids. The CDR3 sequence: CASSVPGRDKLNTEAFF. CDR3 bases: TGTGCCAGCAGTGTCCCGGGACGGGACAAATTGAACACTGAAGCTTTCTTT.

CDR3 loop: CASSWKTGLWDPNYGYTF. The CDR3, as DNA: TGTGCCAGCAGCTGGAAGACAGGCCTTTGGGATCCAAACTATGGCTACACCTTC. V and J are TRBV5-4 and TRBJ1-2; possibly TRBD1 for D (6 bases). Germline V lookup: CDR1 SGHNT, CDR2 YYREEE (reference sequence). Trimming shortened V by 3 bases and J by 2 bases, and 23 bases separated the two germline ends. The length of the CDR3 is 18 residues.

The chain couples TRBV28 to TRBJ1-2; D is undetermined. Trimming pared 4 bases from V and 6 bases from J, leaving 18 bases between. CDR3 length: 15 amino acids. CDR1 is MDHEN and CDR2 is SYDVKM in the germline V gene. CDR3 sequence reads: CASSSNQVVWNGYTF. DNA of the CDR3: TGTGCCAGCAGTTCGAACCAGGTGGTTTGGAATGGCTACACCTTC.

Details on this clone: Different DNA sequences within this sample yield the same CDR3. The V gene is TRBV18, the J gene TRBJ2-1, with unresolved D. The CDR3 contains 12 residues. Trimming left V 2 bases short and J 6 bases short, with 5 bases between. Germline loops: CDR1 KGHSH, CDR2 LQKENI. This CDR3 reads CASSPDRNEQFF. DNA for the CDR3: TGTGCCAGCTCACCAGATCGCAATGAGCAGTTCTTC.

The chain couples TRBV7-2 to TRBJ2-5; D may be TRBD1 (5 bases). This CDR3 is 16 amino acids long. Trimming cost V 5 bases and J 5 bases, with 21 bases left between them. The germline gives CDR1 SGHTA, CDR2 FQGNSA. Here the CDR3 DNA reads TGTGCCAGCAGCCGGTCGAAAGCCAGGGTGGGGGAGACCCAGTACTTC. It translates to CASSRSKARVGETQYF.

This clone came up once. This chain connects TRBV7-9 to TRBJ1-2, with TRBD1 matching 7 bases. V shed 3 bases, J shed 4 bases, and the junction held 5 bases outside the gene matches. This CDR3 region has 14 residues. The germline V gene has CDR1 SEHNR and CDR2 FQNEAQ (reference sequence). The CDR3 is CASSFDRESYGYTF. The CDR3 nucleotides read TGTGCCAGCAGCTTTGACAGGGAAAGCTATGGCTACACCTTC. Full variable domain (missing parts from reference TRBV7-9 and TRBJ1-2): DTGVSQNPRHKITKRGQNVTFRCDPISEHNRLYWYRQTLGQGPEFLTYFQNEAQLEKSRLLSDRFSAERPKGSFSTLEIQRTEQGDSAMYLCASSFDRESYGYTFGSGTRLTVV.

V is TRBV6-1 and J is TRBJ2-1; D gene unclear. This CDR3 is 15 amino acids long. Germline CDR1 reads MNHNS; CDR2 reads SASEGT. With 3 bases removed from V and 8 bases from J, the gap between germline ends came to 17 bases. Here the CDR3 DNA reads TGTGCCAGCAGTGATTTGGAATTTAGAGTCGATGAGCAGTTCTTC. Residues: CASSDLEFRVDEQFF.

The genes are TRBV4-2 and TRBJ2-3, with TRBD2 identical over 7 bases. CDR3 length equals 17 residues. The trim removed 0 bases at V and 1 base at J, leaving 7 bases unmatched. Germline-derived CDR1 and CDR2 are LGHNA and YNFKEQ. CDR3 coding DNA: TGTGCCAGCAGCCAAGATTATTGGCTAGCGGGCACAGATACGCAGTATTTT. It codes for CASSQDYWLAGTDTQYF.

On this clone itself: Distinct nucleotide sequences in the sample also encode this CDR3. The genes are TRBV10-3 and TRBJ2-2; TRBD2 aligns across 11 bases. Germline V gene sequence: CDR1 ENHRY, CDR2 SYGVKD. The CDR3 runs to 17 residues. Trimming removed 2 bases from V and 1 base from J; junction bases left unmatched: 3. The chain's CDR3 is CAISEPGLAENTGELFF. CDR3 sequence (DNA): TGTGCCATCAGTGAGCCGGGACTAGCGGAGAACACCGGGGAGCTGTTTTTT.

V and J are TRBV5-1 and TRBJ2-1; possibly TRBD2 for D (6 bases). CDR1 and CDR2 from the germline V gene are SGHRS and YFSETQ. V lost 4 bases, J lost 7 bases, and 12 bases lay in between. The CDR3 is made up of 13 amino acids. The CDR3 sequence is CASSPIGGNEQFF. In nucleotides, the CDR3 is TGCGCCAGCAGCCCTATTGGGGGGAATGAGCAGTTCTTC.

The chain links TRBV19 to TRBJ1-1, with no clear D. Trimming took 4 bases from V and 0 from J, leaving 12 bases between them. The CDR3 contains 15 residues. Per germline, CDR1 LNHDA and CDR2 SQIVND (reference sequence). The CDR3 nucleotides read TGTGCCAGTAGTAACTGGGATTGGATGAACACTGAAGCTTTCTTT. Its protein product is CASSNWDWMNTEAFF.

V is TRBV5-1 and J is TRBJ2-1; possibly TRBD2 for D (6 bases). V was cut by 0 bases and J by 6 bases, with 10 bases left in between. The CDR3 has 14 residues. CDR1 is SGHRS and CDR2 is YFSETQ in the germline V gene. The CDR3 nucleotides are TGCGCCAGCAGCTTGGGGACGGGAGCCAATGAGCAGTTCTTC. Residues: CASSLGTGANEQFF.

This chain links TRBV5-5 with TRBJ2-3; D unclear. Trimming took off 2 bases at V and 2 bases at J, with 9 bases between the two ends. CDR1 is SGHKS, CDR2 YYEKEE, per germline (reference sequence). The CDR3 has 14 residues. The CDR3 region is CASSFTFYTDTQYF. The CDR3 DNA follows: TGTGCCAGCAGCTTTACTTTCTACACAGATACGCAGTATTTT.

The rearrangement joins TRBV30 to TRBJ2-5; weak D call: TRBD1 (5 bases). CDR1 and CDR2 from the germline V gene are GTSNPN and SVGIG (reference sequence). Trimming took 4 bases from V and 3 from J, leaving 9 bases between them. The CDR3 consists of 12 residues. Here the CDR3 reads CAWIPGKETQYF. The CDR3, as DNA: TGTGCCTGGATCCCAGGGAAAGAGACCCAGTACTTC.